The 25 T cell receptor beta chains below were found in one sample sequenced in a study of blood T cell repertoires in COVID-19. Assay: immunoSEQ multiplex PCR; the TCRdb copy retains only in-frame clones and omits some. The table records approximately 160,000 clones, 86% of them present only once. The material sequenced was peripheral blood. Every receptor here comes from a man in his forties or fifties with active or convalescent COVID-19.

In this sample, this clone turned up a few times. V is TRBV19 and J is TRBJ1-5, with a tentative D call TRBD1 (5 bases). V dropped 11 bases and J dropped 2 bases, with 13 bases sitting between them. Per germline, CDR1 LNHDA and CDR2 SQIVND (reference sequence). This CDR3 spans 13 amino acids. The CDR3 sequence: CAGPLGGNQPQHF. As DNA, the CDR3 is TGTGCCGGGCCCTTAGGGGGCAATCAGCCCCAGCATTTT.

This clone was counted at least ten times. This chain uses TRBV11-2 with TRBJ2-7, with D possibly being TRBD2 (5 bases). Trimming took 5 bases from V and 3 from J, leaving 20 bases between them. The CDR3 is 16 residues long. CDR1 is SGHAT, CDR2 FQNNGV, per germline. The CDR3 region is CASSLRLGLDYYEQYF. The CDR3 coding sequence is TGTGCCAGCAGCCTCCGCCTTGGCCTCGACTACTACGAGCAGTACTTC.

The V gene is TRBV4-2, the J gene TRBJ2-3; TRBD2 matches 9 bases. There are 15 residues in the CDR3. In germline, CDR1 is LGHNA, CDR2 YNFKEQ. The J segment lost 3 bases and the V segment lost 5 bases, leaving 6 bases of the junction unmatched. The CDR3 loop reads CASSASAGGTDTQYF. In nucleotides, the CDR3 is TGTGCCAGCAGCGCAAGCGCGGGGGGGACAGATACGCAGTATTTT.

The chain has TRBV3-1 (or the pseudogene TRBV3-2) and TRBJ2-5; D ambiguous. Germline loops: CDR1 LGHDT, CDR2 YNNKEL (reference sequence). The CDR3 consists of 14 residues. With 3 bases removed from V and 0 bases from J, the gap between germline ends came to 8 bases. CDR3 sequence: CASSQPEYQETQYF. The CDR3 DNA follows: TGTGCCAGCAGCCAGCCTGAGTACCAAGAGACCCAGTACTTC.

The rearrangement joins TRBV19 to TRBJ1-1; 8 positions agree with TRBD1. Per germline, CDR1 LNHDA and CDR2 SQIVND (reference sequence). J was trimmed by 7 bases and V by 6 bases; bases with no gene match: 10. This CDR3 region has 14 residues. The CDR3 reads CASSGTGSKYEAFF. Here the CDR3 DNA reads TGTGCCAGTAGCGGGACAGGCAGCAAATATGAAGCTTTCTTT.

The chain couples TRBV4-3 to TRBJ2-2; D unclear. Germline-derived CDR1 and CDR2 are LGHNA and YSLEER. Deletions cut 1 base from V and 1 base from J, with 7 bases between. There are 15 residues in the CDR3. CDR3 amino acids: CASSQGPRNTGELFF. The CDR3 nucleotides read TGCGCCAGCAGCCAAGGTCCCAGGAACACCGGGGAGCTGTTTTTT.

A few counts support this clone. In DNA form, the CDR3 reads TGTGCCAGCAGTCAGGACAGGGGAAGAAACACCATATATTTT. This gives the protein CASSQDRGRNTIYF. The V gene is TRBV7-2, the J gene TRBJ1-3; TRBD1 agrees at 9 bases. This CDR3 is built from 14 residues. Looked up from germline, CDR1 is SGHTA and CDR2 is FQGNSA. The J segment lost 5 bases and the V segment lost 6 bases, leaving 5 bases of the junction unmatched.

V gene TRBV5-6 combines with J gene TRBJ1-4; no firm D call. Deletions cut 4 bases from V and 4 bases from J, with 14 bases between. The germline gives CDR1 SGHDT, CDR2 YYEEEE. The CDR3 runs to 15 residues. The CDR3 DNA is TGTGCCAGCAGCCCTCGTGTCACTTATAATGAAAAACTGTTTTTT. Amino acid sequence: CASSPRVTYNEKLFF. The complete variable domain, with remaining parts taken from reference TRBV5-6 and TRBJ1-4, reads DAGVTQSPTHLIKTRGQQVTLRCSPKSGHDTVSWYQQALGQGPQFIFQYYEEEERQRGNFPDRFSGHQFPNYSSELNVNALLLGDSALYLCASSPRVTYNEKLFFGSGTQLSVL.

V and J are TRBV27 and TRBJ1-1; D may be TRBD1 (5 bases). This CDR3 has 15 residues. Trimming stripped 7 bases from V and 0 bases from J, with 15 bases between. Germline assignment: CDR1 MNHEY and CDR2 SMNVEV (reference sequence). CDR3 protein: CASKTVAGMNTEAFF. CDR3 bases: TGTGCCAGCAAAACCGTGGCAGGGATGAACACTGAAGCTTTCTTT.

This chain uses TRBV28 with TRBJ1-2, with TRBD1 matching 8 bases. CDR1 is MDHEN and CDR2 is SYDVKM in the germline V gene. This CDR3 contains 15 residues. The V segment lost 7 bases and the J segment 1 base; nucleotides outside the gene matches: 8. CDR3 residues: CASTKTGAHNYGYTF. In DNA form, the CDR3 reads TGTGCCAGCACCAAGACAGGGGCCCATAACTATGGCTACACCTTC.

This clone is a singleton in its sample. The V and J genes are TRBV4-1 and TRBJ1-4; possible D gene TRBD1, 5 bases. V was trimmed by 2 bases and J by 3 bases, leaving 13 bases between them. The CDR3 is made up of 16 amino acids. The germline V gene encodes CDR1 MGHRA and CDR2 YSYEKL. CDR3 residues: CASSQSIRAANEKLFF. The CDR3 bases are TGCGCCAGCAGCCAATCAATCAGGGCGGCTAATGAAAAACTGTTTTTT.

V is TRBV5-1 and J is TRBJ1-6; 7 nucleotides agree with TRBD1. Looked up from germline, CDR1 is SGHRS and CDR2 is YFSETQ. The CDR3 extends over 14 amino acids. V dropped 1 base and J dropped 10; count of bases not matched to a gene: 5. CDR3 residues: CASSLTGDGSPLHF. As DNA, the CDR3 is TGCGCCAGCAGCTTGACAGGGGATGGATCACCCCTCCACTTT.

J is TRBJ1-6 and V is TRBV4-2; perhaps TRBD1 as D (5 bases). The germline V and J ends were trimmed by 5 bases and 3 bases, with 8 bases remaining between them. Germline V gene data show CDR1 as LGHNA and CDR2 as YNFKEQ. This CDR3 is 14 amino acids long. This CDR3 reads CASSGDSYNSPLHF. The CDR3, as DNA: TGTGCCAGCAGCGGTGACAGCTATAATTCACCCCTCCACTTT.

The chain has TRBV6-5 and TRBJ1-6; 7 nucleotides line up with TRBD1. Unmatched junction bases numbered 4, after V lost 4 bases and J lost 7 bases. The germline CDR1 and CDR2 sequences are MNHEY and SVGAGI. This CDR3 has 14 residues. This CDR3 is CASSSRGNNSPLHF. The CDR3 DNA sequence: TGTGCCAGCAGTTCCAGGGGGAACAATTCACCCCTCCACTTT.

The CDR3: CSSGQQETQYF. DNA for the CDR3: TGCAGCTCGGGACAGCAAGAGACCCAGTACTTC. The V and J genes are TRBV29-1 and TRBJ2-5; 7 bases line up with TRBD1. The CDR3 has 11 amino acids. V dropped 8 bases and J dropped 2; count of bases not matched to a gene: 2. Germline CDR1 and CDR2: SQVTM and ANQGSEA.

CDR3 protein: CASSPFRELNEKLFF. The CDR3 DNA reads as TGTGCCAGTTCACCCTTCAGGGAACTAAATGAAAAACTGTTTTTT. The chain employs TRBV25-1 and TRBJ1-4, with D possibly being TRBD1 (5 bases). This CDR3 has 15 residues. Deletions cut 9 bases from V and 5 bases from J, with 19 bases between. Germline CDR1 is MGHDK and CDR2 is SYGVNS.

CDR3 DNA: TGTGCCAGCAGTAACGGCGGGGGGGCCTACGAGCAGTACTTC. Translated: CASSNGGGAYEQYF. The rearrangement uses TRBV6-2 or TRBV6-3 and TRBJ2-7, with 9 bases lining up with TRBD2. The CDR3 length is 14 residues. From germline, CDR1 is MNHEY and CDR2 SVGEGT. V was clipped by 5 bases and J by 2 bases; unmatched bases: 4.

The chain links TRBV10-3 to TRBJ1-3; no clear D. V dropped 4 bases and J dropped 4 bases, with 8 bases sitting between them. Germline V CDR1 and CDR2: ENHRY, SYGVKD. CDR3 length: 13 amino acids. CDR3 in DNA: TGTGCCATCAGTGCTGGCGGAGGAAACACCATATATTTT. Residues: CAISAGGGNTIYF.

J is TRBJ1-2 and V is TRBV9, with 9 bases aligning to TRBD1. Germline CDR1 SGDLS, CDR2 YYNGEE. CDR3 size: 16 residues. The V gene end was trimmed by 0 bases and the J gene end by 3 bases; junction bases not matched to a gene: 6. The CDR3 DNA reads TGTGCCAGCAGCGTAGATATCACAGGGGGCGACTATGGCTACACCTTC. Translation gives CASSVDITGGDYGYTF.

The chain carries TRBV7-2 and TRBJ1-1, with 7 bases lining up with TRBD1. The ends lost 4 bases at V and 7 bases at J; junction bases unmatched: 15. This CDR3 comprises 16 residues. Germline V gene data show CDR1 as SGHTA and CDR2 as FQGNSA. CDR3 nucleotides: TGTGCCAGCAGCTCCCCAAACCTAGATAGGGGGCTTGAAGCTTTCTTT. This codes for CASSSPNLDRGLEAFF. The variable domain in full, with the rest retrieved from reference TRBV7-2 and TRBJ1-1, is GAGVSQSPSNKVTEKGKDVELRCDPISGHTALYWYRQSLGQGLEFLIYFQGNSAPDKSGLPSDRFSAERTGGSVSTLTIQRTQQEDSAVYLCASSSPNLDRGLEAFFGQGTRLTVV.

The J gene is TRBJ2-3, the V gene TRBV3-1 (or the pseudogene TRBV3-2); 12 bases are a match to TRBD2. Losses at the gene ends were 1 base for V and 0 bases for J; bases not matched to a gene: 8. The CDR3 has 19 amino acids. Per the germline V gene, CDR1 is LGHDT and CDR2 is YNNKEL (reference sequence). CDR3 region: CASSQAGTGLAGSTDTQYF. The CDR3 region has the DNA TGTGCCAGCAGCCAAGCGGGGACTGGACTAGCGGGAAGCACAGATACGCAGTATTTT.

V and J are TRBV3-1 (or the pseudogene TRBV3-2) and TRBJ1-4; TRBD1 might be the D (5 bases). The CDR3 length is 15 residues. CDR1 is LGHDT and CDR2 is YNNKEL in the germline V gene (reference sequence). Trimming shortened V by 5 bases and J by 4 bases, and 14 bases separated the two germline ends. CDR3 region: CASSVGWGGNEKLFF. In DNA, the CDR3 is TGTGCCAGCAGCGTAGGGTGGGGCGGTAATGAAAAACTGTTTTTT.

The J gene is TRBJ1-5, the V gene TRBV27; 9 positions agree with TRBD1. Trimming took 6 bases from V and 0 from J; bases not matched to a gene: 3. The CDR3 runs 15 residues. Germline V lookup: CDR1 MNHEY, CDR2 SMNVEV (reference sequence). In DNA form, the CDR3 reads TGTGCCAGCAGGAGGACAGGGGATAGCAATCAGCCCCAGCATTTT. It encodes CASRRTGDSNQPQHF.

The V and J genes are TRBV28 and TRBJ1-2; 10 nucleotides agree with TRBD1. CDR3 size: 18 residues. V was pared by 5 bases and J by 5 bases, with 17 bases of the junction left unmatched. Germline V CDR1 and CDR2: MDHEN, SYDVKM. The CDR3 reads CASSTIFLDRGGLYGYTF. CDR3 coding DNA: TGTGCCAGCAGTACAATCTTCTTGGACAGGGGGGGACTTTATGGCTACACCTTC.

This clone was counted a few times. The chain has TRBV2 and TRBJ2-1; the match to TRBD2 covers 14 bases. Germline V gene data show CDR1 as SNHLY and CDR2 as FYNNEI. The length of the CDR3 is 14 residues. V shed 7 bases and J 10 bases; nucleotides not matched to a gene: 6. The CDR3: CASTGTSGSAEQFF. The CDR3 nucleotides read TGTGCCAGCACGGGGACTAGCGGGAGCGCCGAGCAGTTCTTC. The full variable domain, with the rest looked up from reference TRBV2 and TRBJ2-1, is EPEVTQTPSHQVTQMGQEVILRCVPISNHLYFYWYRQILGQKVEFLVSFYNNEISEKSEIFDDQFSVERPDGSNFTLKIRSTKLEDSAMYFCASTGTSGSAEQFFGPGTRLTVL.